This T cell receptor (beta chain) was recorded in a study of cytomegalovirus exposure and HLA in healthy donors. On the study more broadly: Of all 400 or so donors who were genotyped, 70% to 85% belonged to the Caucasian-associated ancestry cluster.

Use of 60 Vbeta and 13 Jbeta primers characterized the PCR. The data were produced by immunoSEQ multiplex PCR, yet TCRdb's version contains in-frame clones alone and is incomplete. The sample lists 130,000 to 150,000 clones, 65% to 85% occurring once. The trim removed 2 bases at V and 7 bases at J, leaving 3 bases unmatched. This CDR3 region has 14 residues. Germline V gene lookup returns CDR1 SGHTA and CDR2 FQGTGA. Study conclusions and caveats: Most CMV-associated TCR beta chains appeared HLA-restricted in a later analysis. Most TCR sequences were uncommon, yet certain public TCRs appeared in many donors.

In regard to this clone: Its antigen remains unidentified.

The clonotype originates from a woman aged 40 to 50 in good health and CMV-seropositive. The sequenced material came from PBMCs. This chain joins TRBV7-3 and TRBJ2-5; 11 nucleotides agree with TRBD1. CDR3 loop: CASSLEGQGGTQYF. In DNA, the CDR3 is TGTGCCAGCAGCTTAGAGGGACAGGGGGGGACCCAGTACTTC. The full variable domain, in which reference TRBV7-3 and TRBJ2-5 provide the parts outside the CDR3, is GAGVSQTPSNKVTEKGKYVELRCDPISGHTALYWYRQSLGQGPEFLIYFQGTGAADDSGLPNDRFFAVRPEGSVSTLKIQRTERGDSAVYLCASSLEGQGGTQYFGPGTRLLVL.